The 9 T cell receptor beta chains below come from one sample, sequenced in a study of blood T cells in healthy people across ages (dated by TCRdb to between 2015 and 2016). Library prep was done by 5' RACE. The second PCR ran for about 6 to 11 cycles and used a J-beta primer mix along with a sample-barcoded 5' primer. Clones were called with MiXCR by TCRdb after fastp trimmed the public reads at Q25, and only in-frame beta chains were retained. For every CDR3 protein sequence, its rows merge into one entry that carries the most common genes and DNA. The sample table holds 1.8 million or so distinct CDR3 sequences, of which about two fifths were seen once. The ten largest clones capture more than 20% of the sample. The sample taken for sequencing was blood. Every receptor here comes from a human donor in good health.

The rearrangement links TRBV20-1 to TRBJ2-4; D ambiguous. The CDR3 has 12 residues. Germline V gives CDR1 DFQATT, CDR2 SNEGSKA (reference sequence). Trimming stripped 0 bases from V and 13 bases from J, with 13 bases between. The CDR3 sequence: CSARDRVGVQYF. For the CDR3, the DNA is TGCAGTGCTAGAGATCGGGTGGGTGTGCAGTACTTC.

This clonotype was seen repeatedly, ten times or more. The V and J genes are TRBV7-9 and TRBJ2-7; tentative D call: TRBD1 (6 bases). Germline values: CDR1 SEHNR, CDR2 FQNEAQ (reference sequence). Trimming removed 0 bases from V and 6 bases from J, with 9 bases in between. This CDR3 has 13 residues. The CDR3 region has the DNA TGTGCCAGCAGCTTAGCGCAAGGGGGCGAGCAGTACTTC. This sequence encodes CASSLAQGGEQYF.

This clonotype appeared many times. The chain couples TRBV7-2 to TRBJ2-3, with 7 bases identical to TRBD2. The CDR3 spans 15 residues. Trimming cost V 5 bases and J 2 bases; bases outside gene matches: 7. From germline, CDR1 is SGHTA and CDR2 FQGNSA. Here the CDR3 DNA reads TGTGCCAGCAGCCTCCAGCGGGGACCCACAGATACGCAGTATTTT. Amino acid sequence: CASSLQRGPTDTQYF.

This clonotype was recorded a few times. V is TRBV25-1 and J is TRBJ1-5; no clear D gene. The length of the CDR3 is 13 residues. Germline assignment: CDR1 MGHDK and CDR2 SYGVNS. Trimming took off 0 bases at V and 9 bases at J, with 9 bases between the two ends. As DNA, the CDR3 is TGTGCCAGCAGTGAATATACGGGGATGCCCCAGCATTTT. The encoded protein is CASSEYTGMPQHF.

This chain links TRBV11-2 with TRBJ2-7, with a weak D call TRBD1 (5 bases). Trimming stripped 3 bases from V and 8 bases from J, with 11 bases between. CDR3 length: 12 amino acids. Germline loops: CDR1 SGHAT, CDR2 FQNNGV. CDR3 residues: CASSLGLQQQYF. The CDR3 bases are TGTGCCAGCAGCTTGGGGCTGCAACAGCAGTACTTC. The whole variable domain, remainder taken from reference TRBV11-2 and TRBJ2-7, is EAGVAQSPRYKIIEKRQSVAFWCNPISGHATLYWYQQILGQGPKLLIQFQNNGVVDDSQLPKDRFSAERLKGVDSTLKIQPAKLEDSAVYLCASSLGLQQQYFGPGTRLTVT.

The CDR3 coding sequence is TGTGCCAGCAGCTTATTGGGTACTAGCGGGGGGGAGCAGTTCTTC. Amino acids: CASSLLGTSGGEQFF. This chain connects TRBV7-2 to TRBJ2-1; 12 nucleotides line up with TRBD2. V was pared by 2 bases and J by 10 bases, with 6 bases of the junction left unmatched. The CDR3 spans 15 residues. Germline CDR1 SGHTA, CDR2 FQGNSA.

The CDR3 sequence is CSVGVGPTDTQYF. In DNA, the CDR3 is TGCAGCGTTGGGGTCGGGCCCACAGATACGCAGTATTTT. The chain employs TRBV29-1 and TRBJ2-3; D is unclear. This CDR3 is 13 amino acids long. Germline V gives CDR1 SQVTM, CDR2 ANQGSEA. V lost 4 bases and J 2 bases, leaving 10 bases between the germline ends.

The chain is built from TRBV11-2 and TRBJ2-5; no clear D gene. Looked up from germline, CDR1 is SGHAT and CDR2 is FQNNGV. CDR3 size: 14 residues. Trimming cost V 0 bases and J 5 bases, with 10 bases left between them. The DNA for the CDR3 is TGTGCCAGCAGCTTAGATCTATCTGGGGAGACCCAGTACTTC. It is translated as CASSLDLSGETQYF. Combining the CDR3 with reference TRBV11-2 and TRBJ2-5 gives the whole variable domain EAGVAQSPRYKIIEKRQSVAFWCNPISGHATLYWYQQILGQGPKLLIQFQNNGVVDDSQLPKDRFSAERLKGVDSTLKIQPAKLEDSAVYLCASSLDLSGETQYFGPGTRLLVL.

The chain couples TRBV5-1 to TRBJ1-1, with D perhaps matching TRBD1 (6 bases). Deletions cut 4 bases from V and 0 bases from J, with 16 bases between. The CDR3 has 16 residues. Germline values: CDR1 SGHRS, CDR2 YFSETQ. The CDR3 nucleotides read TGCGCCAGCAGCACTACAGGGATGGGGATGAACACTGAAGCTTTCTTT. Its protein product is CASSTTGMGMNTEAFF. Supplemented by reference TRBV5-1 and TRBJ1-1, the full variable domain reads KAGVTQTPRYLIKTRGQQVTLSCSPISGHRSVSWYQQTPGQGLQFLFEYFSETQRNKGNFPGRFSGRQFSNSRSEMNVSTLELGDSALYLCASSTTGMGMNTEAFFGQGTRLTVV.